This TCR beta chain was sequenced in a study of cytomegalovirus exposure and HLA in healthy donors. Vbeta (60) and Jbeta (13) primers were used in the PCR. Using immunoSEQ multiplex PCR, the repertoire was profiled, and TCRdb retains in-frame clones only, with some absent. This specimen shows tens of thousands of clones; the ten leading clones hold approximately 13%. Study-wide findings and caveats: The study had only CMV serostatus as immune exposure information.

Comment on this clone: The antigen remains undetermined.

The specimen was PBMCs. The receptor was derived from a man between 18 and 29 years old in good health and CMV-seropositive.

CDR3 in amino acids: CASSPGTSRYWEQYF. Written as DNA, the CDR3 is TGTGCCAGCAGTCCCGGGACTAGTCGCTACTGGGAGCAGTACTTC. The chain has TRBV6-5 and TRBJ2-7, with 8 nucleotides matching TRBD2. The V segment lost 5 bases and the J segment 7 bases; nucleotides outside the gene matches: 13. Germline V gene data show CDR1 as MNHEY and CDR2 as SVGAGI. CDR3 length: 15 amino acids.